The 26 T cell receptor beta chains listed next were all sequenced from one sample in a study of T-cell reconstitution after alpha-beta-depleted transplantation in children. A library of TCRbeta sequences, prepared with unique molecular identifiers, was generated. TCRdb analysed the PCR reads with MiXCR anew, one entry per CDR3 protein. The repertoire consists of roughly 340,000 distinct CDR3 sequences, with 16% occurring once and the leading ten covering approximately 44%. Here the sequenced sample was PBMCs, mostly from graft donor cells, taken 360 days after TCRalphabeta/CD19-depleted stem cell transplant. The receptors were sampled from a male patient between 2 and 15 years old who had a stem cell transplant for acute lymphoblastic leukemia, so the T cells may come from the graft donor.

V usage is TRBV18 and J usage is TRBJ2-1; 10 nucleotides match TRBD2. Germline V gene sequence: CDR1 KGHSH, CDR2 LQKENI. The CDR3 extends over 15 amino acids. V lost 1 base, J lost 4 bases, and 1 base stayed unmatched. This CDR3 reads CASSPLGLAYNEQFF. The DNA of the CDR3 is TGTGCCAGCTCACCACTGGGACTAGCGTACAATGAGCAGTTCTTC.

This clonotype was observed many times. V usage is TRBV12-3 or TRBV12-4 and J usage is TRBJ2-3, with 10 bases identical to TRBD2. Trimming cost V 3 bases and J 8 bases; bases outside gene matches: 23. The CDR3 spans 20 residues. CDR3 residues: CASSFRPLASVAGGEGTQYF. The CDR3 coding sequence is TGTGCCAGCAGTTTTCGCCCCTTGGCCTCCGTAGCGGGAGGAGAGGGTACGCAGTATTTT.

This clonotype has a handful of counts. This chain links TRBV24-1 with TRBJ2-5, with 7 positions matching TRBD2. CDR3 length: 16 amino acids. The junction had 11 bases not matched to a gene; V was cut back by 8 bases and J by 0 bases. The V gene's germline CDR1 is KGHDR and CDR2 SFDVKD. The CDR3, as DNA: TGTGCCACCATCGAGCGGGAAATAGGGTACCAAGAGACCCAGTACTTC. Its translation is CATIEREIGYQETQYF.

The chain links TRBV4-2 to TRBJ2-2, with TRBD2 matching over 9 bases. Germline V CDR1 and CDR2: LGHNA, YNFKEQ. Losses at the gene ends were 6 bases for V and 4 bases for J; bases not matched to a gene: 3. The CDR3 is 14 residues long. The CDR3 nucleotides are TGTGCCAGCAGGGAAGCGGGAGGCACCGGGGAGCTGTTTTTT. Encoded protein: CASREAGGTGELFF.

The rearrangement uses TRBV5-1 and TRBJ2-3; a possible D gene is TRBD2 (6 bases). The CDR3 is 16 amino acids. Germline V lookup: CDR1 SGHRS, CDR2 YFSETQ. V was shortened by 3 bases and J by 3 bases, with 17 bases between the two germline ends. In DNA, the CDR3 is TGCGCCAGCAGCTCCGTAGGAGTAGCGGCAACAGATACGCAGTATTTT. It yields the protein CASSSVGVAATDTQYF.

In this sample, this clonotype turned up a few times. The chain has TRBV10-3 and TRBJ1-5; tentatively, D is TRBD1 (6 bases). The CDR3 runs 17 residues. V shed 3 bases and J shed 1 base, with 16 bases lying between them. Germline-derived CDR1 and CDR2 are ENHRY and SYGVKD. The CDR3 DNA reads as TGTGCCATCAGTGAAGGGGTCGGGGGGCCGAGCAATCAGCCCCAGCATTTT. This codes for CAISEGVGGPSNQPQHF.

The V and J genes are TRBV20-1 and TRBJ2-1, with 7 bases matching TRBD2. The trim removed 5 bases at V and 0 bases at J, leaving 13 bases unmatched. CDR1 is DFQATT, CDR2 SNEGSKA, per germline (reference sequence). CDR3 length equals 17 residues. In DNA, the CDR3 is TGCAGTGCTGTAGGACTAGTAATCCCTAGCTCCTACAATGAGCAGTTCTTC. Residues: CSAVGLVIPSSYNEQFF.

There are many counts of this clonotype. The chain is built from TRBV12-3 or TRBV12-4 and TRBJ2-7, with 8 bases identical to TRBD2. J gave up 5 bases and V 2 bases, and 5 bases lay outside the gene matches. This CDR3 comprises 14 residues. The CDR3 region is CASSLLSGGNEQYF. DNA of the CDR3: TGTGCCAGCAGTTTATTGAGCGGGGGCAACGAGCAGTACTTC.

This clonotype was detected ten times or more. This chain joins TRBV5-1 and TRBJ2-7, with TRBD2 matching over 13 bases. In germline, CDR1 is SGHRS, CDR2 YFSETQ. There are 15 residues in the CDR3. V lost 4 bases, J lost 4 bases, and 5 bases stayed unmatched. CDR3 region: CASSKKTSGRYEQYF. The CDR3 DNA is TGCGCCAGCAGCAAGAAGACTAGCGGGAGGTACGAGCAGTACTTC.

This chain uses TRBV11-2 with TRBJ2-1; 14 bases are shared with TRBD2. The length of the CDR3 is 18 residues. Germline CDR1 is SGHAT and CDR2 is FQNNGV. V was pared by 4 bases and J by 7 bases, with 12 bases of the junction left unmatched. The CDR3 DNA reads TGTGCCAGCAGCTCCCCTCCCCGACTAGCGGGAGGGCCAAATGAGCAGTTCTTC. As protein: CASSSPPRLAGGPNEQFF.

This clonotype was counted between two and nine times. The chain has TRBV3-1 and TRBJ1-5, with unresolved D. Germline loops: CDR1 LGHDT, CDR2 YNNKEL (reference sequence). This CDR3 is 12 amino acids long. V was pared by 4 bases and J by 10 bases, with 11 bases between. The CDR3 DNA sequence: TGTGCCAGCAGCCGGACCCGGGGACCCCAGCATTTT. Translation: CASSRTRGPQHF.

The chain recombines TRBV7-6 with TRBJ2-1; the D gene is possibly TRBD2 (6 bases). The CDR3 extends over 15 amino acids. Germline V lookup: CDR1 SGHVS, CDR2 FNYEAQ. The germline V and J ends were trimmed by 3 bases and 3 bases, with 12 bases remaining between them. CDR3 nucleotide sequence: TGTGCCAGCAGCTTGAGGCGGGGTAGCTACAATGAGCAGTTCTTC. Translated, it gives CASSLRRGSYNEQFF.

The table lists this clonotype with a few counts. The junction and the germline gene differ at one end; a read error may be behind it. The V and J genes are TRBV12-3 or TRBV12-4 and TRBJ2-7; 9 nucleotides agree with TRBD2. The length of the CDR3 is 14 residues. CDR3 coding DNA: TGTGCCAGCAGTCTGGGACTAGCATCCTCCGAGCAGTACTTC. Its protein is CASSLGLASSEQYF.

This clonotype was picked up a small number of times. The chain is built from TRBV18 and TRBJ2-3, with 9 bases that match TRBD2. The CDR3 loop spans 15 amino acids. Trimming removed 3 bases from V and 4 bases from J; junction bases left unmatched: 5. Germline CDR1 is KGHSH and CDR2 is LQKENI. The CDR3: CASSPAGGPSDTQYF. In DNA, the CDR3 is TGTGCCAGCTCACCGGCGGGAGGGCCCTCAGATACGCAGTATTTT. Full variable domain (outside the CDR3, taken from reference TRBV18 and TRBJ2-3): NAGVMQNPRHLVRRRGQEARLRCSPMKGHSHVYWYRQLPEEGLKFMVYLQKENIIDESGMPKERFSAEFPKEGPSILRIQQVVRGDSAAYFCASSPAGGPSDTQYFGPGTRLTVL.

The chain employs TRBV6-1 and TRBJ2-7, with a tentative D call TRBD2 (5 bases). V lost 6 bases, J lost 0 bases, and 9 bases lay in between. The CDR3 extends over 13 amino acids. Germline V gene sequence: CDR1 MNHNS, CDR2 SASEGT. This CDR3 reads CASSRGPSYEQYF. The CDR3 DNA reads as TGTGCCAGCAGCCGCGGGCCCTCCTACGAGCAGTACTTC.

This clonotype was observed a handful of times. V and J are TRBV6-2 or TRBV6-3 and TRBJ2-1; 11 nucleotides line up with TRBD2. The germline V gene encodes CDR1 MNHEY and CDR2 SVGEGT. V was clipped by 2 bases and J by 0 bases; unmatched bases: 6. The CDR3 sequence is 18 residues long. The CDR3 DNA sequence: TGTGCCAGCAGTTACGGGCTAGCGGGAGGATTCTCCTACAATGAGCAGTTCTTC. Protein product: CASSYGLAGGFSYNEQFF.

V usage is TRBV2 and J usage is TRBJ1-4, with TRBD1 as a possible D gene (5 bases). The CDR3 runs 11 residues. Germline assignment: CDR1 SNHLY and CDR2 FYNNEI. V was pared by 4 bases and J by 8 bases, with 5 bases between. As DNA, the CDR3 is TGTGCCAGCAGTGGGGGGGAAAAACTGTTTTTT. Amino acid sequence: CASSGGEKLFF.

This clonotype was recorded at least ten times. The CDR3 DNA reads as TGCGCCAGCAGCCAAGAAAATCGACAGGCCGGGGAGCTGTTTTTT. Residues: CASSQENRQAGELFF. The V call is TRBV4-1, the J call TRBJ2-2, with D perhaps matching TRBD1 (6 bases). CDR3 length: 15 residues. The V end lost 0 bases, the J end lost 6 bases, and 11 bases lay between the germline ends. Germline-derived CDR1 and CDR2 are MGHRA and YSYEKL.

This chain joins TRBV2 and TRBJ2-5; D might be TRBD1 or TRBD2, each matching 5 bases. The V end lost 7 bases, the J end lost 1 base, and 19 bases lay between the germline ends. This CDR3 comprises 16 residues. Germline V gene lookup returns CDR1 SNHLY and CDR2 FYNNEI. The CDR3 DNA reads as TGTGCCAGCAAATCGACTCCGGGGCTCGCCCAAGAGACCCAGTACTTC. Translating it yields CASKSTPGLAQETQYF.

The genes are TRBV5-1 and TRBJ2-4, with D tentatively TRBD2 (5 bases). V dropped 2 bases and J dropped 7 bases, with 16 bases sitting between them. CDR1 is SGHRS, CDR2 YFSETQ, per germline. The CDR3 covers 15 residues. CDR3 in DNA: TGCGCCAGCAGCTTCTCGGGTGTGGAGGAGAACATTCAGTACTTC. This gives the protein CASSFSGVEENIQYF.

This clonotype was detected a few times. The chain carries TRBV9 and TRBJ2-5; 7 bases agree with TRBD2. This CDR3 comprises 16 residues. The V segment lost 0 bases and the J segment 2 bases; nucleotides outside the gene matches: 7. Germline values: CDR1 SGDLS, CDR2 YYNGEE. The CDR3 reads CASSVGPWGGQETQYF. CDR3 DNA: TGTGCCAGCAGCGTAGGTCCCTGGGGGGGTCAAGAGACCCAGTACTTC.

The chain has TRBV5-4 and TRBJ2-7; a possible D gene is TRBD2 (5 bases). V dropped 3 bases and J dropped 6 bases, with 13 bases sitting between them. This CDR3 region has 13 residues. Germline values: CDR1 SGHNT, CDR2 YYREEE (reference sequence). CDR3 amino acids: CASSSPARGEQYF. The CDR3 DNA is TGTGCCAGCAGCTCCCCAGCTCGGGGCGAGCAGTACTTC.

For the CDR3, the DNA is TGTGCAAGTCGCTTAGGCCTCGGTAGCGGGACGTCGGGCAATGAGCAGTTCTTC. Translated, it gives CASRLGLGSGTSGNEQFF. The chain is built from TRBV12-2 and TRBJ2-1; no check of the table's D call, TRBD2, against the DNA was made. TRBV12-2 is termed a pseudogene. This CDR3 contains 18 residues.

This clonotype was counted between two and nine times. The genes are TRBV20-1 and TRBJ1-3; the D is unclear. CDR3 length: 14 residues. Trimming cost V 3 bases and J 0 bases, with 9 bases left between them. Germline V gene lookup returns CDR1 DFQATT and CDR2 SNEGSKA (reference sequence). The CDR3 DNA is TGCAGTGCTAGTTATGCCGGCTCTGGAAACACCATATATTTT. It yields the protein CSASYAGSGNTIYF.

This clonotype was recorded many times. The chain joins TRBV12-3 or TRBV12-4 to TRBJ2-7; 12 positions agree with TRBD2. V lost 3 bases, J lost 5 bases, and 2 bases stayed unmatched. CDR3 size: 14 residues. The CDR3: CASSFRLAGDEQYF. The CDR3 DNA sequence: TGTGCCAGCAGTTTCAGACTAGCGGGAGACGAGCAGTACTTC.

This clonotype showed up many times. The chain's CDR3 is CASSPRIRGQETQYF. CDR3 DNA: TGCGCCAGCAGTCCCAGGATCCGCGGCCAAGAGACCCAGTACTTC. This chain links TRBV4-3 with TRBJ2-5; D ambiguous. V was shortened by 6 bases and J by 1 base, with 15 bases between the two germline ends. This CDR3 spans 15 amino acids. From germline, CDR1 is LGHNA and CDR2 YSLEER.